This T cell receptor beta chain was sequenced in a study of blood T cell repertoires in COVID-19. On the study more broadly: The study drew acute and convalescent COVID-19 samples from the United States, Italy and Spain. T cells, B-cell-depleted T cells, or PBMCs supplied cDNA or gDNA.

The CDR3 runs to 14 residues. V shed 5 bases, J shed 7 bases, and the junction held 7 bases outside the gene matches. CDR1 MNHEY and CDR2 SVGAGI come from the germline V gene. Only in-frame clones appear in the TCRdb table, and some are missing; sequencing was by immunoSEQ multiplex PCR. The data contain about 70,000 clones, more than 60% of them singletons. J is TRBJ1-5 and V is TRBV6-5; TRBD1 matches at 8 bases. This clonotype was sampled from a woman aged 80 or over with active or convalescent COVID-19. What was sequenced was peripheral blood. CDR3 loop: CASSPDRGWQPQHF. CDR3 nucleotide sequence: TGTGCCAGCAGTCCCGACAGGGGATGGCAGCCCCAGCATTTT.